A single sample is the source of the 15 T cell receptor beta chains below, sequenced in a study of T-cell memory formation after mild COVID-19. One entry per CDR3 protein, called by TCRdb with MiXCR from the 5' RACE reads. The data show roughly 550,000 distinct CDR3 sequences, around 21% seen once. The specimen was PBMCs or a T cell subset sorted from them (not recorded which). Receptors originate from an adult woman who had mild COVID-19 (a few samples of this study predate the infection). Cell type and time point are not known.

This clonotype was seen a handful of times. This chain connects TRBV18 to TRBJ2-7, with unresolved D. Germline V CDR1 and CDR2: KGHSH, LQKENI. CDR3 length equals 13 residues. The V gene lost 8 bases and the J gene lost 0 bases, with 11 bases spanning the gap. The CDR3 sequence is CASSPYSSYEQYF. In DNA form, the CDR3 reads TGTGCCAGCAGCCCATACAGCTCCTACGAGCAGTACTTC.

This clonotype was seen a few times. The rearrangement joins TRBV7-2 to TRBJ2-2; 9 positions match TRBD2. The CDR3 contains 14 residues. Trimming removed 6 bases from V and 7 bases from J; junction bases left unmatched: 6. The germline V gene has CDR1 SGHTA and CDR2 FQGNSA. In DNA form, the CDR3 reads TGTGCCAGCAGAGTAGCGGGAGCGCGCGGGGAGCTGTTTTTT. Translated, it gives CASRVAGARGELFF. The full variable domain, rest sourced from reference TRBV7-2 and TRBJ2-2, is GAGVSQSPSNKVTEKGKDVELRCDPISGHTALYWYRQSLGQGLEFLIYFQGNSAPDKSGLPSDRFSAERTGGSVSTLTIQRTQQEDSAVYLCASRVAGARGELFFGEGSRLTVL.

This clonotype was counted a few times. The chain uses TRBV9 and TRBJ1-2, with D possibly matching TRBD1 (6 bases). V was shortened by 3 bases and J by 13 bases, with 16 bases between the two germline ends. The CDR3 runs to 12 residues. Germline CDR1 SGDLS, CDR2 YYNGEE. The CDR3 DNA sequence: TGTGCCAGCAGCGGGACAGTACGGGATGTCACCTTC. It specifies CASSGTVRDVTF.

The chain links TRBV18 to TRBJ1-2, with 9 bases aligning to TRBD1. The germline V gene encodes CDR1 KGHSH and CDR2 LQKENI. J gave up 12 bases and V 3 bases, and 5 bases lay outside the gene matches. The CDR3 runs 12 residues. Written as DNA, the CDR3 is TGTGCCAGCTCACCGGGGACAGGGCAGGACACCTTC. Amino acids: CASSPGTGQDTF.

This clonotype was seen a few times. The CDR3 spells CSATVGIDTEAFF. In DNA, the CDR3 is TGCAGTGCCACCGTAGGCATAGACACTGAAGCTTTCTTT. The chain recombines TRBV20-1 with TRBJ1-1, with D unresolved. Germline CDR1 is DFQATT and CDR2 is SNEGSKA (reference sequence). The CDR3 has 13 residues. Trimming stripped 6 bases from V and 3 bases from J, with 14 bases between.

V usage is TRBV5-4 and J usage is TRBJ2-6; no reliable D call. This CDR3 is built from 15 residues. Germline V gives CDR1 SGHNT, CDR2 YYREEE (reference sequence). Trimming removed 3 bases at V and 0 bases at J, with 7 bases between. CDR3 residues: CASSSRVSGANVLTF. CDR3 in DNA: TGTGCCAGCAGCTCTAGGGTCTCTGGGGCCAACGTCCTGACTTTC.

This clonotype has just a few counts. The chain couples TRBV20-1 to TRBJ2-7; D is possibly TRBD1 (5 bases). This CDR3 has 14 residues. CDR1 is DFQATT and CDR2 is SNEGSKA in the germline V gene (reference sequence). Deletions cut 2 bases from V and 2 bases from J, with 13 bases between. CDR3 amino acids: CSARPGQGPYEQYF. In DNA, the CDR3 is TGCAGTGCTAGACCCGGGCAGGGCCCCTACGAGCAGTACTTC.

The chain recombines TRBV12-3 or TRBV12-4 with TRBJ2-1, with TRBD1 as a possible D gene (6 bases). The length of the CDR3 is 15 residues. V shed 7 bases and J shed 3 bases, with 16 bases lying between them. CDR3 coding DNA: TGTGCCAGCAATCTGGTACGGGACATCTACAATGAGCAGTTCTTC. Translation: CASNLVRDIYNEQFF.

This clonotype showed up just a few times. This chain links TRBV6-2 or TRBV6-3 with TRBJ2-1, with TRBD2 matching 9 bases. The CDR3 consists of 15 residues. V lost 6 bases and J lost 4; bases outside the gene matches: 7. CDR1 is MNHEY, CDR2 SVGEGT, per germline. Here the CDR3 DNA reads TGTGCCAGCAGGCCAAGCGGGGGGCGTTACAATGAGCAGTTCTTC. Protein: CASRPSGGRYNEQFF.

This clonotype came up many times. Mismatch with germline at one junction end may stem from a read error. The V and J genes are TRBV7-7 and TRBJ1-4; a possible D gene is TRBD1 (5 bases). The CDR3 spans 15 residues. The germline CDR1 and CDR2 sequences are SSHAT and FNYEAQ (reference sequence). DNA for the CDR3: TGTGCTAGCAGCTTAGGAAAGGGGACTAATGAAAAACTGTTTTTT. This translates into CASSLGKGTNEKLFF.

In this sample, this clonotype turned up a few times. The CDR3 region is CASRLTEGLYEQYF. The DNA of the CDR3 is TGCGCCAGCCGGTTAACAGAGGGGCTCTACGAGCAGTACTTC. This sequence joins TRBV5-1 and TRBJ2-7; TRBD1 or TRBD2 may be the D gene (5 bases each). Per the germline V gene, CDR1 is SGHRS and CDR2 is YFSETQ. The CDR3 extends over 14 amino acids. Trimming removed 7 bases at V and 3 bases at J, with 17 bases between.

The CDR3 is CASRTQIPNEKLFF. DNA for the CDR3: TGTGCCAGCAGAACACAGATCCCTAATGAAAAACTGTTTTTT. This chain uses TRBV2 with TRBJ1-4; D uncertain. The CDR3 covers 14 residues. The germline gives CDR1 SNHLY, CDR2 FYNNEI. V lost 6 bases to trimming and J lost 3 bases, with 11 bases between them. Full variable domain (outside the CDR3, taken from reference TRBV2 and TRBJ1-4): EPEVTQTPSHQVTQMGQEVILRCVPISNHLYFYWYRQILGQKVEFLVSFYNNEISEKSEIFDDQFSVERPDGSNFTLKIRSTKLEDSAMYFCASRTQIPNEKLFFGSGTQLSVL.

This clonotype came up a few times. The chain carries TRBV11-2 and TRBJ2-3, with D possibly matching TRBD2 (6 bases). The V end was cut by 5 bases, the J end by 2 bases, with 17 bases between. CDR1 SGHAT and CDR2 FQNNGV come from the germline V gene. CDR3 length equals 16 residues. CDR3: CASSPDYPSHTDTQYF. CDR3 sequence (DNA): TGTGCCAGCAGCCCGGACTACCCCAGTCACACAGATACGCAGTATTTT.

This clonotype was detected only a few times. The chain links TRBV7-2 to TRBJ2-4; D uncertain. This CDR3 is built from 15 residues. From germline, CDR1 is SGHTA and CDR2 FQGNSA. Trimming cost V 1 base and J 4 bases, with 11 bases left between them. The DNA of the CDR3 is TGTGCCAGCAGCTTAGAAAGGCAGACAAAAAACATTCAGTACTTC. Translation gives CASSLERQTKNIQYF.

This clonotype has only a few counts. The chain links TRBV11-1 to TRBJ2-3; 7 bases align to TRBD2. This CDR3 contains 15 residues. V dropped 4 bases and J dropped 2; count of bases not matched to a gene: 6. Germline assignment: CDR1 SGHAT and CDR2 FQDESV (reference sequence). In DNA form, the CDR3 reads TGTGCCAGCAGCTACGTCGGGGGGTCCACAGATACGCAGTATTTT. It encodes CASSYVGGSTDTQYF. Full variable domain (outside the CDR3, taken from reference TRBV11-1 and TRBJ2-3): EAEVAQSPRYKITEKSQAVAFWCDPISGHATLYWYRQILGQGPELLVQFQDESVVDDSQLPKDRFSAERLKGVDSTLKIQPAELGDSAMYLCASSYVGGSTDTQYFGPGTRLTVL.